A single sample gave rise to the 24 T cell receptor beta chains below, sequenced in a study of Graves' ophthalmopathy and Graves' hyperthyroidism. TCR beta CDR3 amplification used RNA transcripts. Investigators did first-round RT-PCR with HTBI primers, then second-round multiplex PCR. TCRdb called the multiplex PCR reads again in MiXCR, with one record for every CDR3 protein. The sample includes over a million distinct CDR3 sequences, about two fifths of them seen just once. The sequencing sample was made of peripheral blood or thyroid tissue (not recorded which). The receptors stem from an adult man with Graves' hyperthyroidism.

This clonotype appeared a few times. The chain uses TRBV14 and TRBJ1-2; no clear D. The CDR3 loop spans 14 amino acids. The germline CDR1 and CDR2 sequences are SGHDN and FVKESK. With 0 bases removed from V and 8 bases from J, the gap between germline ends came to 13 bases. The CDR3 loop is CASSQEDRDLGYTF. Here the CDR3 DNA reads TGTGCCAGCAGCCAAGAAGACCGAGACCTCGGCTACACCTTC. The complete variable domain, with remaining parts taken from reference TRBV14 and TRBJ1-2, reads EAGVTQFPSHSVIEKGQTVTLRCDPISGHDNLYWYRRVMGKEIKFLLHFVKESKQDESGMPNNRFLAERTGGTYSTLKVQPAELEDSGVYFCASSQEDRDLGYTFGSGTRLTVV.

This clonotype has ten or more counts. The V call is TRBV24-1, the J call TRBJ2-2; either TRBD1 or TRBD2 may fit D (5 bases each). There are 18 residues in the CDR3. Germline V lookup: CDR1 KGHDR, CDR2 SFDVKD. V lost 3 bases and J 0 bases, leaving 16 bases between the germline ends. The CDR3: CATSDVMGRRPNTGELFF. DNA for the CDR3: TGTGCCACCAGTGATGTAATGGGACGGAGACCGAACACCGGGGAGCTGTTTTTT.

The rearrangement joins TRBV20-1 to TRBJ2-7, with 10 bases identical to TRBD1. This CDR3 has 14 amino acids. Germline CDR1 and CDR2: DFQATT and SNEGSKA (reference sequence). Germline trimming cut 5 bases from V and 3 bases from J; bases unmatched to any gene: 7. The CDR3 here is CSADLTGGIYEQYF. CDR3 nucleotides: TGCAGTGCTGATCTGACAGGGGGCATCTACGAGCAGTACTTC.

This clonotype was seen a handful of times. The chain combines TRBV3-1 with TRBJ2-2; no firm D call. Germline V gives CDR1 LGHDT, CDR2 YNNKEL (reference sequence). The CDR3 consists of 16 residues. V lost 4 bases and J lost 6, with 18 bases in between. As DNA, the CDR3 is TGTGCCAGCAGCCGAGACCCAGGTTTTACCTCCGGGGAGCTGTTTTTT. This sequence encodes CASSRDPGFTSGELFF.

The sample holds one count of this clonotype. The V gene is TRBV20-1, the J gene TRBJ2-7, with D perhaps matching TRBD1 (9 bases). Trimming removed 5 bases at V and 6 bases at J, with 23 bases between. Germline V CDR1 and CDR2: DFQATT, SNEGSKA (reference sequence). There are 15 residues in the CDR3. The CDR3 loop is CSAREGDREYGEQYF. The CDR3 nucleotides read TGCAGTGCTCGGGAGGGGGACAGGGAATATGGCGAGCAGTACTTC.

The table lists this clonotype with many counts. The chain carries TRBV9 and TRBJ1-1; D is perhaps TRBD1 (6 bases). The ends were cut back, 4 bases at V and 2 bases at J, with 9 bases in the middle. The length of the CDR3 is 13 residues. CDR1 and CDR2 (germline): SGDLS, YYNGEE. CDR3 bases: TGTGCCAGCAGCCAGGACAGTAACACTGAAGCTTTCTTT. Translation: CASSQDSNTEAFF.

The CDR3: CATHSPRQLMNTEAFF. In DNA, the CDR3 is TGTGCCACCCATTCACCCCGGCAGTTAATGAACACTGAAGCTTTCTTT. J is TRBJ1-1 and V is TRBV6-2 or TRBV6-3; D uncertain. CDR3 length: 16 amino acids. V was pared by 10 bases and J by 0 bases, with 21 bases between. Germline CDR1 MNHEY, CDR2 SVGEGT.

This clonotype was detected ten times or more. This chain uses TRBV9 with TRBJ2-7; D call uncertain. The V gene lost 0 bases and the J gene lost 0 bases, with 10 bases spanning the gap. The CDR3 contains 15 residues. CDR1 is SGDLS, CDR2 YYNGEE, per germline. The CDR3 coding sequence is TGTGCCAGCAGCGTAGCTGGTGGGAACTCCTACGAGCAGTACTTC. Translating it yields CASSVAGGNSYEQYF.

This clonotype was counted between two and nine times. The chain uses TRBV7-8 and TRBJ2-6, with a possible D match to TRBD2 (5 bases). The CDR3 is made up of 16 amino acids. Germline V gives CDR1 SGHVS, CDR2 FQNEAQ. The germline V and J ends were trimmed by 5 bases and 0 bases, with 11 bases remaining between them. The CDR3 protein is CASSQPGSSGANVLTF. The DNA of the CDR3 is TGTGCCAGCAGCCAACCGGGGAGCTCTGGGGCCAACGTCCTGACTTTC.

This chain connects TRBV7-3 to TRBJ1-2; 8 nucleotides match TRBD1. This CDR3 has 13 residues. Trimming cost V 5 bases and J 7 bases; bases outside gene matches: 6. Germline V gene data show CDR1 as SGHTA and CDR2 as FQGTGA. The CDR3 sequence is CASSDRGKSGYTF. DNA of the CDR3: TGTGCCAGCAGCGACAGGGGAAAGAGTGGCTACACCTTC.

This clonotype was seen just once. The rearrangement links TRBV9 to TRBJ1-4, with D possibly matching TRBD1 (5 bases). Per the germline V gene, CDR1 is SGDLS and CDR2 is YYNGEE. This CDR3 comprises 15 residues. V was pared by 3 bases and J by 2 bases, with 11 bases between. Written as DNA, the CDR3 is TGTGCCAGCAGCGGACGCGGGGACACTAATGAAAAACTGTTTTTT. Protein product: CASSGRGDTNEKLFF.

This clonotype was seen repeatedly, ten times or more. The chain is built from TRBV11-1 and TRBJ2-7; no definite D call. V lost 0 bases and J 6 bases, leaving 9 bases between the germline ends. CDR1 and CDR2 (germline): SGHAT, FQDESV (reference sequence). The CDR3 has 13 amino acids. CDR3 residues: CASSLAARTEQYF. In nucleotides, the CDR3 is TGTGCCAGCAGCTTAGCTGCGCGGACCGAGCAGTACTTC.

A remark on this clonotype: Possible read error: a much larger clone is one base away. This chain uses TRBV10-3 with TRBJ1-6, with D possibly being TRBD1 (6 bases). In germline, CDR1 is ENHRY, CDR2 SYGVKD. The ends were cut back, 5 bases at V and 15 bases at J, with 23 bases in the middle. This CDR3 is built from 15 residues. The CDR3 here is CAISYSAQDSFILHF. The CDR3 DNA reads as TGTGCCATCAGTTACTCGGCCCAGGACAGCTTTATCCTCCACTTT.

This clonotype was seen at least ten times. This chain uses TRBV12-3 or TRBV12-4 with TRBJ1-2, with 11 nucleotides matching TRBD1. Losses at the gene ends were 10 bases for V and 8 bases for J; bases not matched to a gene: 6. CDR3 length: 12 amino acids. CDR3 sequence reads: CAIGQGAGGYTF. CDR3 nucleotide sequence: TGTGCCATCGGACAGGGGGCGGGCGGCTACACCTTC.

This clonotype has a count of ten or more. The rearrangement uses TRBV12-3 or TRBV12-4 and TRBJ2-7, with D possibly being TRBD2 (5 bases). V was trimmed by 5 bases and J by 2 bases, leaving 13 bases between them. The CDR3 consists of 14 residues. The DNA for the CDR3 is TGTGCCAGCAGTAGCGGTTTTCAAGCCTACGAGCAGTACTTC. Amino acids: CASSSGFQAYEQYF.

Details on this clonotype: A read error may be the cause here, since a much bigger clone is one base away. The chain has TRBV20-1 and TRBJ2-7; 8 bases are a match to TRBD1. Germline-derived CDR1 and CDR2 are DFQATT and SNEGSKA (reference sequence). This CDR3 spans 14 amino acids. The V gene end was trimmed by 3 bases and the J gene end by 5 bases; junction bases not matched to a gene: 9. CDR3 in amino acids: CSAREQGVWDEQYF. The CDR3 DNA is TGCAGTGCTAGGGAACAGGGGGTTTGGGACGAGCAGTACTTC.

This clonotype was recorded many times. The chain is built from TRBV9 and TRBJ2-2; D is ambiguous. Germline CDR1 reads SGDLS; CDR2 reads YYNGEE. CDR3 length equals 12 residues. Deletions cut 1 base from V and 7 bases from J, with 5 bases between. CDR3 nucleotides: TGTGCCAGCAGCGTATCACTCGGGGAGCTGTTTTTT. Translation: CASSVSLGELFF.

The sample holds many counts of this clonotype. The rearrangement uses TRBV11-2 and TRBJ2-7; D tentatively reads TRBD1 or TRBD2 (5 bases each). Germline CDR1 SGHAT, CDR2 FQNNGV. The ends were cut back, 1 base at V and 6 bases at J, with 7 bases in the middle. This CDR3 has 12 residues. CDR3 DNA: TGTGCCAGCAGCTTAGGAGGGGTCGAGCAGTACTTC. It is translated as CASSLGGVEQYF.

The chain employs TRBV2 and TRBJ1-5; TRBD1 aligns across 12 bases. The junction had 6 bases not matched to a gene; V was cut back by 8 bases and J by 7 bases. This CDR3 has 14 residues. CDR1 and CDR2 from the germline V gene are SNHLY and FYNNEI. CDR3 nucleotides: TGTGCCAGCTGGGACAGGGGGCGTTCCCAGCCCCAGCATTTT. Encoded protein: CASWDRGRSQPQHF.

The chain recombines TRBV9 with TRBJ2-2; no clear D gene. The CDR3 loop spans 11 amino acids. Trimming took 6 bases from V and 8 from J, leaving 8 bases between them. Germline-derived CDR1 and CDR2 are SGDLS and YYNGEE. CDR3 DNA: TGTGCCAGCACTTCAGAAGGGGAGCTGTTTTTT. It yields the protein CASTSEGELFF. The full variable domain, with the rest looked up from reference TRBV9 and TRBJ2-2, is DSGVTQTPKHLITATGQRVTLRCSPRSGDLSVYWYQQSLDQGLQFLIQYYNGEERAKGNILERFSAQQFPDLHSELNLSSLELGDSALYFCASTSEGELFFGEGSRLTVL.

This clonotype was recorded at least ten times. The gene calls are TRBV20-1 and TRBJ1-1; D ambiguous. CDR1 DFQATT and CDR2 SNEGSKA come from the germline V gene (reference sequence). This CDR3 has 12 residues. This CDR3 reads CRTGFMNTEAFF. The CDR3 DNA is TGCAGGACGGGTTTCATGAACACTGAAGCTTTCTTT.

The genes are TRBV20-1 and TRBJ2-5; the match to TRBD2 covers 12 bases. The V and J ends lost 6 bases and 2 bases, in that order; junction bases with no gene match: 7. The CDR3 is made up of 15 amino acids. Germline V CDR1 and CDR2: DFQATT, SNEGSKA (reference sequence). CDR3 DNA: TGCAGTGCCCCAAGTCTAGCGGGGGGGCAAGAGACCCAGTACTTC. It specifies CSAPSLAGGQETQYF.

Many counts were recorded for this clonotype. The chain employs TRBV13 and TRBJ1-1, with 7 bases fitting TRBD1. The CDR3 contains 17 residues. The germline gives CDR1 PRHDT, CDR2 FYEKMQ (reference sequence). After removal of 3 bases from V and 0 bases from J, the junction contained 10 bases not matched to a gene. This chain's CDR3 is CASSFGQASNMNTEAFF. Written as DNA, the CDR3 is TGTGCCAGCAGCTTTGGACAGGCCTCCAACATGAACACTGAAGCTTTCTTT.

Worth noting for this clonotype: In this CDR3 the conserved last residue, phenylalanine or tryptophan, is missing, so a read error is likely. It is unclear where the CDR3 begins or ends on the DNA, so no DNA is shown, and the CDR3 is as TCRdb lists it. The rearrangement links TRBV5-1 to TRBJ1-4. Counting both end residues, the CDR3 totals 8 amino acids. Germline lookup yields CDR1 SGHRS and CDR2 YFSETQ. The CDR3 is CASSFGTS.